The sequence of this TCR beta chain was determined in a study of shared clonotypes between healthy human individuals. Overall study results and limits: Sampling used blood alone; tissue repertoires probably differ.

Germline CDR1 SGHRS, CDR2 YFSETQ. The CDR3 spans 16 residues. Losses at the gene ends were 3 bases for V and 0 bases for J; bases not matched to a gene: 2. Data came from immunoSEQ multiplex PCR; TCRdb stores just in-frame clones and leaves some out. The sample carries 550,000 to 700,000 clones, around 73% recorded once. The table lists this clone with a few counts. Its antigen remains unknown. The same CDR3 is also encoded by other DNA sequences in this sample. J is TRBJ2-3 and V is TRBV5-1; TRBD2 agrees at 12 bases. This TCR derives from a woman aged 25 to 45 in good health. Source material: memory CD4+ T cells sorted from blood. The subset: CD45RA-negative fraction. For the CDR3, the DNA is TGCGCCAGCAGCTGGGGGACTAGCGGGAGCACAGATACGCAGTATTTT. It encodes CASSWGTSGSTDTQYF.